The 25 T cell receptor beta chains below come from one sample, sequenced in a study of blood T cell repertoires in COVID-19. Measured with immunoSEQ multiplex PCR; TCRdb has only the in-frame clones, and not every one. The data contain fewer than 250,000 clones, about four fifths of them singletons. The sample taken for sequencing was peripheral blood. These receptors came from a man in his forties or fifties with acute or convalescent COVID-19.

This chain joins TRBV12-3 or TRBV12-4 and TRBJ1-4, with D hard to call. Trimming removed 5 bases at V and 5 bases at J, with 9 bases between. This CDR3 comprises 13 residues. The CDR3 nucleotides read TGTGCCAGCAGTCCTCGGTCGAATGAAAAACTGTTTTTT. It translates to CASSPRSNEKLFF.

This sequence joins TRBV28 and TRBJ1-2; 7 bases fit TRBD1. The CDR3 spans 14 residues. With V trimmed by 3 bases and J by 0 bases, 1 base remained unmatched. Germline CDR1 reads MDHEN; CDR2 reads SYDVKM. This chain's CDR3 is CASSFQGANYGYTF. DNA of the CDR3: TGTGCCAGCAGTTTCCAGGGGGCTAACTATGGCTACACCTTC.

This rearrangement joins TRBV6-6 to TRBJ1-1, with 10 bases that match TRBD1. This CDR3 is built from 16 residues. CDR1 MNHNY and CDR2 SVGAGI come from the germline V gene (reference sequence). V lost 4 bases to trimming and J lost 2 bases; unmatched junction nucleotides: 7. As DNA, the CDR3 is TGTGCCAGCAGTTTGGGACAGGGGAAGGGTAACACTGAAGCTTTCTTT. Its translation: CASSLGQGKGNTEAFF.

V gene TRBV29-1 combines with J gene TRBJ1-1; D is perhaps TRBD1 (5 bases). Germline V CDR1 and CDR2: SQVTM, ANQGSEA. Trimming cost V 7 bases and J 3 bases, with 9 bases left between them. The CDR3 length is 11 residues. The DNA for the CDR3 is TGCAGCGCGACAGCTTACACTGAAGCTTTCTTT. Translating it yields CSATAYTEAFF.

The sample holds a few counts of this clone. This sequence joins TRBV6-6 and TRBJ1-2, with 7 bases aligning to TRBD1. The CDR3 length is 13 residues. Germline assignment: CDR1 MNHNY and CDR2 SVGAGI (reference sequence). V lost 2 bases, J lost 6 bases, and 3 bases stayed unmatched. The CDR3 loop reads CASSYNQGDGYTF. In DNA, the CDR3 is TGTGCCAGCAGTTACAACCAGGGGGATGGCTACACCTTC.

This clone was seen only a few times. This chain connects TRBV5-1 to TRBJ2-1, with 7 bases identical to TRBD1. Per the germline V gene, CDR1 is SGHRS and CDR2 is YFSETQ. CDR3 length: 15 residues. V trimming: 4 bases; J trimming: 1 base; junction bases outside the gene matches: 5. CDR3 sequence reads: CASSGPGGSYNEQFF. Written as DNA, the CDR3 is TGCGCCAGCAGCGGGCCAGGGGGTTCCTACAATGAGCAGTTCTTC. The whole variable domain, filled in from reference TRBV5-1 and TRBJ2-1, reads KAGVTQTPRYLIKTRGQQVTLSCSPISGHRSVSWYQQTPGQGLQFLFEYFSETQRNKGNFPGRFSGRQFSNSRSEMNVSTLELGDSALYLCASSGPGGSYNEQFFGPGTRLTVL.

The chain combines TRBV11-2 with TRBJ2-1, with a tentative D call TRBD1 (5 bases). The CDR3 length is 15 residues. Germline V CDR1 and CDR2: SGHAT, FQNNGV. Trimming shortened V by 0 bases and J by 0 bases, and 6 bases separated the two germline ends. The CDR3 is CASSLDRVSYNEQFF. The CDR3 region has the DNA TGTGCCAGCAGCTTAGACAGGGTCTCCTACAATGAGCAGTTCTTC. Looking up the rest from reference TRBV11-2 and TRBJ2-1 gives the full variable domain: EAGVAQSPRYKIIEKRQSVAFWCNPISGHATLYWYQQILGQGPKLLIQFQNNGVVDDSQLPKDRFSAERLKGVDSTLKIQPAKLEDSAVYLCASSLDRVSYNEQFFGPGTRLTVL.

The V gene is TRBV3-1 (or the pseudogene TRBV3-2), the J gene TRBJ2-7; no reliable D call. The CDR3 has 13 residues. CDR1 is LGHDT and CDR2 is YNNKEL in the germline V gene (reference sequence). Trimming cost V 4 bases and J 3 bases, with 10 bases left between them. The CDR3 region is CASSLAGYYEQYF. The CDR3 nucleotides read TGTGCCAGCAGCCTGGCAGGCTACTACGAGCAGTACTTC.

The chain has TRBV10-3 and TRBJ1-5; weak D call: TRBD1 (5 bases). Germline CDR1 reads ENHRY; CDR2 reads SYGVKD. CDR3 length: 15 amino acids. Trimming cost V 3 bases and J 2 bases, with 11 bases left between them. The CDR3 DNA follows: TGTGCCATCAGTGACAGGGCGGATGGCAATCAGCCCCAGCATTTT. Its protein is CAISDRADGNQPQHF.

The rearrangement uses TRBV19 and TRBJ2-2; 8 nucleotides match TRBD2. V was pared by 0 bases and J by 0 bases, with 9 bases of the junction left unmatched. Per germline, CDR1 LNHDA and CDR2 SQIVND (reference sequence). The CDR3 has 19 amino acids. CDR3 amino acids: CASSIDLFGGDSNTGELFF. The CDR3 DNA follows: TGTGCCAGTAGTATAGATCTGTTCGGGGGGGACTCGAACACCGGGGAGCTGTTTTTT.

The rearrangement uses TRBV9 and TRBJ2-7; D possibly corresponds to TRBD1 (7 bases). In germline, CDR1 is SGDLS, CDR2 YYNGEE. Between the trimmed V and J ends, which lost 0 bases and 2 bases, there was a span of 12 bases. The CDR3 contains 15 residues. The CDR3 sequence: CASSVGQGGAYEQYF. For the CDR3, the DNA is TGTGCCAGCAGCGTAGGGCAGGGGGGAGCCTACGAGCAGTACTTC.

The rearrangement uses TRBV5-8 and TRBJ1-5; tentatively, D is TRBD1 (6 bases). The ends were cut back, 4 bases at V and 5 bases at J, with 16 bases in the middle. The CDR3 spans 15 residues. The germline V gene has CDR1 SGHTS and CDR2 YDEGEE. CDR3 DNA: TGTGCCAGCAGCAAACTAACAGGGTATCATCAGCCCCAGCATTTT. This codes for CASSKLTGYHQPQHF.

V gene TRBV7-2 combines with J gene TRBJ2-1; 9 bases map to TRBD1. The V segment lost 5 bases and the J segment 8 bases; nucleotides outside the gene matches: 10. The CDR3 consists of 15 residues. Looked up from germline, CDR1 is SGHTA and CDR2 is FQGNSA. CDR3 nucleotides: TGTGCCAGCAGCATATACAGGGGGCGCTTAGATGAGCAGTTCTTC. It translates to CASSIYRGRLDEQFF.

Ten or more counts support this clone. The chain is built from TRBV7-2 and TRBJ1-4, with 8 bases matching TRBD1. V shed 5 bases, J shed 8 bases, and the junction held 13 bases outside the gene matches. Germline V lookup: CDR1 SGHTA, CDR2 FQGNSA. The CDR3 consists of 16 residues. The chain's CDR3 is CASSARMDRVREKLFF. CDR3 DNA sequence: TGTGCCAGCAGCGCGCGAATGGACAGGGTGCGGGAAAAACTGTTTTTT.

The chain's CDR3 is CASSFDGTGDEQYF. For the CDR3, the DNA is TGTGCCAGCAGCTTCGATGGGACAGGGGACGAGCAGTACTTC. V usage is TRBV11-3 and J usage is TRBJ2-7; 10 nucleotides match TRBD1. Germline V gives CDR1 SGHNT, CDR2 YENEEA. Losses at the gene ends were 3 bases for V and 5 bases for J; bases not matched to a gene: 4. The CDR3 covers 14 residues.

The J gene is TRBJ2-7, the V gene TRBV27, with D perhaps TRBD2 (6 bases). The CDR3 consists of 17 residues. V lost 10 bases and J 0 bases, leaving 25 bases between the germline ends. Germline CDR1 reads MNHEY; CDR2 reads SMNVEV (reference sequence). CDR3 DNA sequence: TGTGCCACTGGGTTGAGTGGGAGGTCCTTCGTCTCCTACGAGCAGTACTTC. Its translation: CATGLSGRSFVSYEQYF.

As regards this clone: Other DNA sequences within the sample encode an identical CDR3. The chain couples TRBV27 to TRBJ2-5, with D perhaps TRBD2 (7 bases). Germline assignment: CDR1 MNHEY and CDR2 SMNVEV (reference sequence). The CDR3 is 15 residues long. V was cut by 3 bases and J by 2 bases, with 13 bases left in between. The CDR3: CASSLGGGLQETQYF. The CDR3 DNA reads as TGTGCCAGCAGTTTGGGGGGGGGCCTACAAGAGACCCAGTACTTC.

V is TRBV30 and J is TRBJ1-1, with D uncertain. The germline gives CDR1 GTSNPN, CDR2 SVGIG (reference sequence). V shed 2 bases and J shed 4 bases, with 5 bases lying between them. The CDR3 contains 11 residues. CDR3 nucleotides: TGTGCCTGGAGTCTGAGCACTGAAGCTTTCTTT. As protein: CAWSLSTEAFF.

This chain links TRBV18 with TRBJ1-3; D might be TRBD1 (5 bases). The length of the CDR3 is 15 residues. Trimming left V 5 bases short and J 8 bases short, with 19 bases between. Germline V gene lookup returns CDR1 KGHSH and CDR2 LQKENI. For the CDR3, the DNA is TGTGCCAGCTCAACTTACGGGTCAGGGTTGGACACCATATATTTT. Protein: CASSTYGSGLDTIYF.

The J gene is TRBJ2-7, the V gene TRBV3-1 (or the pseudogene TRBV3-2); a possible D gene is TRBD2 (6 bases). V lost 0 bases, J lost 2 bases, and 11 bases lay in between. The CDR3 spans 15 residues. The germline V gene encodes CDR1 LGHDT and CDR2 YNNKEL (reference sequence). The CDR3 sequence: CASSQDTGAPYEQYF. DNA of the CDR3: TGTGCCAGCAGCCAAGATACGGGAGCCCCCTACGAGCAGTACTTC.

This sequence joins TRBV11-3 and TRBJ1-2; possibly TRBD1 for D (5 bases). The germline gives CDR1 SGHNT, CDR2 YENEEA. V lost 5 bases and J lost 4, with 20 bases in between. There are 16 residues in the CDR3. The CDR3 sequence: CASSNPGTRGAYGYTF. The CDR3 coding sequence is TGTGCCAGCAGCAACCCCGGGACTCGAGGGGCCTATGGCTACACCTTC.

The chain recombines TRBV19 with TRBJ2-2; TRBD2 agrees at 8 bases. The CDR3 extends over 15 amino acids. Germline assignment: CDR1 LNHDA and CDR2 SQIVND (reference sequence). The ends lost 2 bases at V and 8 bases at J; junction bases unmatched: 7. The CDR3 reads CASSISPAGGGELFF. The CDR3 nucleotides read TGTGCCAGTAGTATAAGTCCGGCGGGAGGTGGGGAGCTGTTTTTT.

The chain links TRBV28 to TRBJ2-7; 9 nucleotides agree with TRBD1. This CDR3 has 16 residues. The germline V gene has CDR1 MDHEN and CDR2 SYDVKM. V shed 3 bases and J 2 bases; nucleotides not matched to a gene: 8. CDR3 DNA sequence: TGTGCCAGCAGTTTGGCATACAGGGGGCTAGCCTACGAGCAGTACTTC. Protein product: CASSLAYRGLAYEQYF.

CDR3 sequence reads: CASSPQVQSPLHF. DNA of the CDR3: TGTGCCAGCAGCCCCCAGGTTCAATCACCCCTCCACTTT. J is TRBJ1-6 and V is TRBV3-1 (or the pseudogene TRBV3-2); D call uncertain. Germline assignment: CDR1 LGHDT and CDR2 YNNKEL (reference sequence). This CDR3 comprises 13 residues. The ends were cut back, 4 bases at V and 10 bases at J, with 11 bases in the middle.

The chain couples TRBV6-5 to TRBJ1-2; D not resolved. This CDR3 contains 14 residues. CDR1 is MNHEY and CDR2 is SVGAGI in the germline V gene. V dropped 2 bases and J dropped 8 bases, with 15 bases sitting between them. CDR3 sequence: CASSYNEWVRGYTF. The CDR3 bases are TGTGCCAGCAGTTACAATGAATGGGTGAGGGGCTACACCTTC.